Listed below are T cell receptor beta chains from one sample, sequenced in a study of technical replicates of blood from several donors. This table comes from immunoSEQ multiplex PCR, and its TCRdb copy is limited to in-frame clones, with some not included. The sample records some 60,000 clones, about 95% being singletons. The sample taken for sequencing was PBMCs. These receptors originate from a human donor in good health. Some clones in this sample may be carry-over from other donors' samples. CDR3s include the opening cysteine and the closing phenylalanine or tryptophan. Each record gives: D gene, V gene, J gene, clone size, CDR3 protein, CDR3 DNA. D genes are given only for firm matches. Rows give clone size only sometimes, using once, few, many, or a class for an expanded clone.

>NA|TRBV29-1|TRBJ1-1|NA
CSVAERGKERAFF
TGCAGCGTTGCGGAGCGGGGGAAGGAGCGGGCTTTCTTT
>NA|TRBV9|TRBJ2-1|NA
CASSVAGVWNEQFF
TGTGCCAGCAGCGTAGCGGGAGTTTGGAATGAGCAGTTCTTC
>TRBD2|TRBV10-3|TRBJ2-1|NA
CAITEGLAGAGEQFF
TGTGCCATCACCGAGGGACTAGCGGGCGCCGGTGAGCAGTTCTTC
>TRBD2|TRBV6-6|TRBJ2-1|NA
CASSGTSGGAGNEQFF
TGTGCCAGCAGTGGGACTAGCGGGGGGGCGGGTAATGAGCAGTTCTTC
>NA|TRBV5-1|TRBJ2-3|NA
CASSLGRSLGDTQYF
TGCGCCAGCAGCTTGGGCAGGTCCCTTGGAGATACGCAGTATTTT
>NA|TRBV27|TRBJ1-1|NA
CASSPHLLETEAFF
TGTGCCAGCAGTCCCCATTTGTTGGAGACTGAAGCTTTCTTT
>TRBD2|TRBV2|TRBJ2-2|once
CASVLAGGENTGELFF
TGTGCCAGCGTGCTAGCGGGGGGGGAAAACACCGGGGAGCTGTTTTTT
>TRBD2|TRBV7-2|TRBJ2-7|NA
CASSLAGGPVNEQYF
TGTGCCAGCAGCTTAGCGGGAGGGCCTGTAAACGAGCAGTACTTC
>TRBD1|TRBV5-4|TRBJ2-3|NA
CASSQTGGGPQSTDTQYF
TGTGCCAGCAGCCAGACAGGGGGCGGCCCCCAGAGCACAGATACGCAGTATTTT
>NA|TRBV29-1|TRBJ2-7|NA
CSVEGQVLDEQYF
TGCAGCGTTGAGGGACAAGTCCTAGACGAGCAGTACTTC
>TRBD2|TRBV25-1|TRBJ2-3|NA
CASSEPSGLADTQYF
TGTGCCAGCAGTGAGCCTAGCGGGCTCGCAGATACGCAGTATTTT
>TRBD1|TRBV7-9|TRBJ2-7|NA
CASSGSWDSGYEQYF
TGTGCCAGCAGCGGCTCGTGGGACAGTGGCTACGAGCAGTACTTC
>NA|TRBV5-1|TRBJ1-2|NA
CASSFQGGDGYTF
TGCGCCAGCAGCTTTCAAGGTGGAGATGGCTACACCTTC
>NA|TRBV6-1|TRBJ2-2|NA
CASTLESNTGELFF
TGTGCCAGCACCCTGGAGAGTAACACCGGGGAGCTGTTTTTT
>NA|TRBV10-3|TRBJ1-2|NA
CAIQRGEFYGYTF
TGTGCCATCCAACGCGGCGAATTCTATGGCTACACCTTC
>NA|TRBV9|TRBJ2-7|NA
CASSPRQSSYEQYF
TGTGCCAGCAGCCCGAGACAGAGCTCCTACGAGCAGTACTTC
>NA|TRBV30|TRBJ1-1|NA
CAWNGNTEAFF
TGTGCCTGGAACGGGAACACTGAAGCTTTCTTT
>TRBD1|TRBV29-1|TRBJ2-7|NA
CSVQGQGYEQYF
TGCAGCGTGCAAGGACAGGGGTACGAGCAGTACTTC
>NA|TRBV6-6|TRBJ1-6|NA
CASSYGEVNSPLHF
TGTGCCAGCAGTTACGGAGAGGTTAATTCACCCCTCCACTTT
>NA|TRBV4-3|TRBJ2-7|once
CASSRRVEDEQYF
TGCGCCAGCAGCCGTCGGGTGGAGGACGAGCAGTACTTC